The 23 T cell receptor beta chains in this list originate from one sample, sequenced in a study of blood T cell repertoires in COVID-19. This table comes from immunoSEQ multiplex PCR, and its TCRdb copy is limited to in-frame clones, with some not included. The table includes roughly 64,000 clones, more than 75% detected once. Sequenced material: peripheral blood. Source of these receptors: a human donor in a cohort sampled during active COVID-19.

There are a few counts of this clone. This chain connects TRBV19 to TRBJ2-1, with 10 bases aligning to TRBD1. This CDR3 is built from 19 residues. CDR1 is LNHDA, CDR2 SQIVND, per germline (reference sequence). The ends lost 5 bases at V and 1 base at J; junction bases unmatched: 14. The CDR3 bases are TGTGCCAGTAGTTCACCCTCGGACAGGGGGAGTTTGTCCTACAATGAGCAGTTCTTC. It codes for CASSSPSDRGSLSYNEQFF.

The rearrangement uses TRBV4-2 and TRBJ2-5; 13 bases agree with TRBD2. This CDR3 region has 16 residues. Trimming at V came to 1 base and at J to 2 bases, leaving 1 base not matched to a gene. Looked up from germline, CDR1 is LGHNA and CDR2 is YNFKEQ. The CDR3: CASSQGGLAGQETQYF. The CDR3 DNA is TGTGCCAGCAGCCAAGGGGGACTAGCGGGACAAGAGACCCAGTACTTC.

The V gene is TRBV7-2, the J gene TRBJ1-5, with 8 nucleotides matching TRBD1. J lost 7 bases, V lost 5 bases, and 7 bases had no gene match. Germline V gene sequence: CDR1 SGHTA, CDR2 FQGNSA. The CDR3 spans 14 residues. The CDR3 sequence: CASSRAAGGQPQHF. CDR3 nucleotides: TGTGCCAGCAGCCGCGCTGCAGGGGGCCAGCCCCAGCATTTT.

This clone was counted only a few times. The chain carries TRBV30 and TRBJ1-1, with TRBD1 as a possible D gene (5 bases). The CDR3 length is 15 residues. Germline V lookup: CDR1 GTSNPN, CDR2 SVGIG (reference sequence). Between the trimmed V and J ends, which lost 2 bases and 2 bases, there was a span of 15 bases. For the CDR3, the DNA is TGTGCCTGGAGTTCGTGGGGGGGAACAAACACTGAAGCTTTCTTT. This sequence encodes CAWSSWGGTNTEAFF.

This rearrangement joins TRBV27 to TRBJ1-2; 10 nucleotides agree with TRBD1. Trimming removed 2 bases from V and 7 bases from J; junction bases left unmatched: 4. The CDR3 has 14 amino acids. Germline V gives CDR1 MNHEY, CDR2 SMNVEV (reference sequence). CDR3 loop: CASSLIGTGVGYTF. The CDR3 DNA is TGTGCCAGCAGTTTAATCGGGACAGGGGTTGGCTACACCTTC.

This clone was counted only a few times. The chain combines TRBV19 with TRBJ1-2; perhaps TRBD1 as D (6 bases). V was shortened by 4 bases and J by 5 bases, with 11 bases between the two germline ends. Germline lookup yields CDR1 LNHDA and CDR2 SQIVND (reference sequence). The CDR3 totals 13 residues. CDR3 DNA: TGTGCCAGTAGTAGCACAGGGACGTATGGCTACACCTTC. Translation gives CASSSTGTYGYTF.

V and J are TRBV20-1 and TRBJ2-5, with a possible D match to TRBD2 (5 bases). The ends were cut back, 3 bases at V and 5 bases at J, with 13 bases in the middle. CDR3 length: 13 residues. CDR1 and CDR2 from the germline V gene are DFQATT and SNEGSKA (reference sequence). CDR3 region: CSASILAGETQYF. DNA for the CDR3: TGCAGTGCTAGTATCCTAGCTGGTGAGACCCAGTACTTC.

V is TRBV7-9 and J is TRBJ2-5, with D unclear. The germline gives CDR1 SEHNR, CDR2 FQNEAQ (reference sequence). Trimming removed 1 base from V and 2 bases from J, with 5 bases in between. CDR3 length equals 13 residues. This CDR3 is CASSLDGQETQYF. Here the CDR3 DNA reads TGTGCCAGCAGCTTAGACGGGCAAGAGACCCAGTACTTC.

This clone was observed a few times. In nucleotides, the CDR3 is TGCGCCAGCAGCCAAGATCCAGCGGGGGGGGTTGAGCAGTTCTTC. It encodes CASSQDPAGGVEQFF. The J gene is TRBJ2-1, the V gene TRBV4-3; 10 positions agree with TRBD2. The germline CDR1 and CDR2 sequences are LGHNA and YSLEER. J gave up 9 bases and V 0 bases, and 5 bases lay outside the gene matches. The CDR3 loop spans 15 amino acids.

By frequency in the sample, this clone is medium-sized. CDR3 in amino acids: CASSQDRQLHSGNTIYF. CDR3 nucleotide sequence: TGTGCCAGCAGCCAAGATCGACAGCTTCACTCTGGAAACACCATATATTTT. The chain links TRBV3-1 (or the pseudogene TRBV3-2) to TRBJ1-3, with D possibly TRBD1 on 5 matching bases. V lost 0 bases, J lost 0 bases, and 12 bases lay in between. The germline V gene has CDR1 LGHDT and CDR2 YNNKEL (reference sequence). This CDR3 comprises 17 residues.

V gene TRBV27 combines with J gene TRBJ1-4, with TRBD1 identical over 9 bases. The germline CDR1 and CDR2 sequences are MNHEY and SMNVEV (reference sequence). The CDR3 spans 15 residues. V shed 2 bases, J shed 5 bases, and the junction held 3 bases outside the gene matches. CDR3: CASSLGGQGNEKLFF. CDR3 in DNA: TGTGCCAGCAGTTTAGGGGGACAGGGCAATGAAAAACTGTTTTTT.

The V call is TRBV11-2, the J call TRBJ1-1; D is possibly TRBD1 (6 bases). Trimming left V 5 bases short and J 1 base short, with 14 bases between. Looked up from germline, CDR1 is SGHAT and CDR2 is FQNNGV. The CDR3 loop spans 15 amino acids. CDR3 loop: CASSPYDRSNTEAFF. The DNA for the CDR3 is TGTGCCAGCAGCCCGTACGACAGGTCGAACACTGAAGCTTTCTTT. Full variable domain (missing parts from reference TRBV11-2 and TRBJ1-1): EAGVAQSPRYKIIEKRQSVAFWCNPISGHATLYWYQQILGQGPKLLIQFQNNGVVDDSQLPKDRFSAERLKGVDSTLKIQPAKLEDSAVYLCASSPYDRSNTEAFFGQGTRLTVV.

This chain links TRBV10-3 with TRBJ1-3, with D perhaps TRBD1 (5 bases). The ends were cut back, 10 bases at V and 1 base at J, with 14 bases in the middle. Germline CDR1 ENHRY, CDR2 SYGVKD. CDR3 length: 14 amino acids. CDR3 DNA sequence: TGTGCCAGTACGGGGGGATTTTCTGGAAACACCATATATTTT. Translated, it gives CASTGGFSGNTIYF.

This rearrangement joins TRBV6-1 to TRBJ1-3; D call uncertain. Germline-derived CDR1 and CDR2 are MNHNS and SASEGT. The CDR3 totals 13 residues. V lost 2 bases and J lost 1, with 3 bases in between. CDR3 bases: TGTGCCAGCAGTGAACAGTCTGGAAACACCATATATTTT. Translated: CASSEQSGNTIYF.

The V call is TRBV7-6, the J call TRBJ2-7, with D perhaps matching TRBD2 (5 bases). The germline V and J ends were trimmed by 2 bases and 3 bases, with 8 bases remaining between them. Germline CDR1 reads SGHVS; CDR2 reads FNYEAQ. The CDR3 consists of 13 residues. CDR3 protein: CASSLSAGYEQYF. DNA of the CDR3: TGTGCCAGCAGCTTAAGTGCGGGCTACGAGCAGTACTTC.

The rearrangement links TRBV10-3 to TRBJ2-5, with 8 positions matching TRBD2. The CDR3 has 15 amino acids. Per the germline V gene, CDR1 is ENHRY and CDR2 is SYGVKD. V shed 2 bases and J 2 bases; nucleotides not matched to a gene: 4. For the CDR3, the DNA is TGTGCCATCAGTGAGACTAGCGGTCTGCAAGAGACCCAGTACTTC. Residues: CAISETSGLQETQYF.

Written as DNA, the CDR3 is TGTGCCAGCAGTTCCGGACAGGGCTACGAGCAGTACTTC. Protein: CASSSGQGYEQYF. The chain is built from TRBV27 and TRBJ2-7, with 8 bases identical to TRBD1. Germline V gene lookup returns CDR1 MNHEY and CDR2 SMNVEV (reference sequence). The CDR3 is made up of 13 amino acids. V gave up 4 bases and J gave up 3 bases; unmatched junction bases: 2.

The chain recombines TRBV27 with TRBJ2-3, with D tentatively TRBD2 (6 bases). Per the germline V gene, CDR1 is MNHEY and CDR2 is SMNVEV (reference sequence). V gave up 4 bases and J gave up 1 base, with 15 bases separating them. This CDR3 is built from 16 residues. CDR3 in amino acids: CASSYWTMWCTDTQYF. In nucleotides, the CDR3 is TGTGCCAGCAGTTACTGGACTATGTGGTGCACAGATACGCAGTATTTT.

DNA for the CDR3: TGTGCCAGCAGCCCCCAAGCCCTAAAACCGAAAGAGACCCAGTACTTC. Its protein is CASSPQALKPKETQYF. This rearrangement joins TRBV7-7 to TRBJ2-5, with D unresolved. This CDR3 region has 16 residues. Germline loops: CDR1 SSHAT, CDR2 FNYEAQ (reference sequence). V lost 5 bases and J lost 3, with 19 bases in between.

The chain is built from TRBV15 and TRBJ1-1, with D hard to call. V lost 2 bases and J 7 bases, leaving 8 bases between the germline ends. The CDR3 has 12 residues. Per the germline V gene, CDR1 is LNHNV and CDR2 is YYDKDF (reference sequence). The chain's CDR3 is CATSRIPSEAFF. The DNA of the CDR3 is TGTGCCACCAGCAGAATCCCCAGTGAAGCTTTCTTT.

With respect to this clone: The junction shows a germline mismatch at one end, possibly a read error. The CDR3 protein is CASSLGQGTYEQYF. In nucleotides, the CDR3 is TGTGCTAGCAGCCTCGGACAGGGAACCTACGAGCAGTACTTC. The chain employs TRBV7-7 and TRBJ2-7; the match to TRBD1 covers 8 bases. The CDR3 runs 14 residues. Germline CDR1 is SSHAT and CDR2 is FNYEAQ (reference sequence).

This rearrangement joins TRBV2 to TRBJ2-1; 8 positions match TRBD2. The germline CDR1 and CDR2 sequences are SNHLY and FYNNEI. Germline trimming cut 5 bases from V and 9 bases from J; bases unmatched to any gene: 9. This CDR3 contains 14 residues. The CDR3 here is CASSLAGLAVEQFF. CDR3 coding DNA: TGTGCCAGCAGTTTAGCGGGGCTGGCAGTTGAGCAGTTCTTC.

The chain joins TRBV29-1 to TRBJ2-1, with TRBD1 matching 9 bases. Germline V gene sequence: CDR1 SQVTM, CDR2 ANQGSEA. The CDR3 sequence is 13 residues long. Unmatched junction bases numbered 8, after V lost 8 bases and J lost 6 bases. The CDR3 DNA sequence: TGCAGCTTCGACCGGGACAGGGTCAATGAGCAGTTCTTC. Its translation is CSFDRDRVNEQFF.